The clone carrying this TCR beta chain was seen a handful of times. Its target is unknown. The record originates from a study of T cells in Graves' hyperthyroidism and ophthalmopathy. Study overall: Specimen type is peripheral blood, collected at initial diagnosis prior to any treatment. Study conclusions and caveats: Among thyroid clonotypes expanded above 0.001, most also appeared in blood.

Absent ophthalmopathy progression within 18 months defined stable Graves' hyperthyroidism. Exclusion followed for patients with uncontrolled infection, other autoimmune disease, pregnancy or lactation. Amplification targeted TCR beta CDR3 regions from RNA transcripts. Carried out on the TCR CDR3, a first-round RT-PCR used the HTBI primer set. TCRdb redid the calling of the multiplex PCR reads with MiXCR, one entry per CDR3 protein. The sample records hundreds of thousands of distinct CDR3 sequences, about a sixth being singletons. The sequencing input was blood. The TCR originated in a woman in her 30s with Graves' hyperthyroidism.

This chain's CDR3 is CSAIPWTGVIQPQHF. The CDR3 nucleotides read TGCAGTGCTATTCCTTGGACAGGGGTAATTCAGCCCCAGCATTTT. The chain joins TRBV20-1 to TRBJ1-5; TRBD1 matches 9 bases. The CDR3 loop spans 15 amino acids. Germline CDR1 DFQATT, CDR2 SNEGSKA (reference sequence). The trim removed 4 bases at V and 6 bases at J, leaving 10 bases unmatched.